This TCR beta chain derives from a study of Graves' ophthalmopathy and Graves' hyperthyroidism. General study findings and limits: Appearing in blood as well were most expanded thyroid clonotypes above 0.001 frequency. A model of 13 signatures distinguished ophthalmopathy from stable hyperthyroidism at under 90% sensitivity and nearly 83% specificity.

This CDR3 comprises 13 residues. With 3 bases removed from V and 5 bases from J, the gap between germline ends came to 10 bases. This clonotype was recorded at least ten times. No antigen is known for it. Transcripts of RNA were the source for amplifying TCR beta CDR3 regions. Second-round multiplex PCR came after a first-round RT-PCR that employed HTBI primers. Each CDR3 protein gets one entry after TCRdb re-called the multiplex PCR reads with MiXCR. The sample contains 450,000 or so distinct CDR3 sequences, around 14% of which appear only once. The rearrangement links TRBV12-3 or TRBV12-4 to TRBJ2-5; D might be TRBD2 (5 bases). The clonotype comes from a woman between 25 and 40 years old with Graves' ophthalmopathy. The sample consisted of blood. CDR3 protein: CASSFRRWETQYF. Here the CDR3 DNA reads TGTGCCAGCAGTTTCAGGAGGTGGGAGACCCAGTACTTC.